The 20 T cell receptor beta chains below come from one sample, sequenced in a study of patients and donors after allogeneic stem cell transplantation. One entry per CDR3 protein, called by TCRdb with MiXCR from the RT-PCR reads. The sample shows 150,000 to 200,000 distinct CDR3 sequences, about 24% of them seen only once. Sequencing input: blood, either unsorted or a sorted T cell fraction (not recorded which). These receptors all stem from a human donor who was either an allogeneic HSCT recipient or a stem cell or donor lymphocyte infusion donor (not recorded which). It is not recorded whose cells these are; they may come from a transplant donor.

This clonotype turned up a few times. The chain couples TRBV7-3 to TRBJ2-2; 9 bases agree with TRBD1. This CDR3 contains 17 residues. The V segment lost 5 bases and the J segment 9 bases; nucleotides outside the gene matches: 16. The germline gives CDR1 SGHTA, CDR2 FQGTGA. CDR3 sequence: CASSLQGSGTGNRELFF. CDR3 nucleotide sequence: TGTGCCAGCAGCCTTCAAGGTTCCGGGACAGGGAACCGGGAGCTGTTTTTT.

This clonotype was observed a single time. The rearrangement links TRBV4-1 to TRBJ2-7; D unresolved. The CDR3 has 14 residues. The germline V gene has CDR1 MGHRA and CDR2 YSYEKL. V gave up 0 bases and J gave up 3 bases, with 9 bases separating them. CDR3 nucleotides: TGCGCCAGCAGCCAAGATGTTTGGGTCTACGAGCAGTACTTC. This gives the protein CASSQDVWVYEQYF.

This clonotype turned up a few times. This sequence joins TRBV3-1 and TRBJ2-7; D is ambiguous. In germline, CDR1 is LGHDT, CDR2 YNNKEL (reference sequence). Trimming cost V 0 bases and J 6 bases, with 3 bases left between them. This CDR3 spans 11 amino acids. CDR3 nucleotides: TGTGCCAGCAGCCAAGAGGGCGAGCAGTACTTC. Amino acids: CASSQEGEQYF.

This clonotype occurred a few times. As DNA, the CDR3 is TGTGCCAGCAGTACTCAGGGGGCGGAGCAGCCCCAGCATTTT. It yields the protein CASSTQGAEQPQHF. This sequence joins TRBV2 and TRBJ1-5; 8 nucleotides agree with TRBD1. This CDR3 is built from 14 residues. The germline gives CDR1 SNHLY, CDR2 FYNNEI. V was pared by 5 bases and J by 7 bases, with 7 bases of the junction left unmatched.

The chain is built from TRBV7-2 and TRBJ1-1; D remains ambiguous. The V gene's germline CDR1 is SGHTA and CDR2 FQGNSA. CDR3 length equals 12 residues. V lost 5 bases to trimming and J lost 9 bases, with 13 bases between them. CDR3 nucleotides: TGTGCCAGCAGCCACCGACCGGGAAAAGCTTTCTTT. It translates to CASSHRPGKAFF.

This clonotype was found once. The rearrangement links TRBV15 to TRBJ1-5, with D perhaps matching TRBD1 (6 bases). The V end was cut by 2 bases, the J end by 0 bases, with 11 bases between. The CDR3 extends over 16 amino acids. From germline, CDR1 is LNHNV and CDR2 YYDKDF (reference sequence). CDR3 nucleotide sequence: TGTGCCACCAGCAGATTACGACAGGATAGCAATCAGCCCCAGCATTTT. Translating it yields CATSRLRQDSNQPQHF.

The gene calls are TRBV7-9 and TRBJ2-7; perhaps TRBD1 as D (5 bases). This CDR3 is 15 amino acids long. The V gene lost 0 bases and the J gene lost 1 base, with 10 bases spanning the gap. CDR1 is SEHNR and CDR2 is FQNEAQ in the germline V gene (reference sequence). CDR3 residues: CASSLAGQGSYEQYF. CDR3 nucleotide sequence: TGTGCCAGCAGCTTAGCAGGGCAGGGTTCCTACGAGCAGTACTTC.

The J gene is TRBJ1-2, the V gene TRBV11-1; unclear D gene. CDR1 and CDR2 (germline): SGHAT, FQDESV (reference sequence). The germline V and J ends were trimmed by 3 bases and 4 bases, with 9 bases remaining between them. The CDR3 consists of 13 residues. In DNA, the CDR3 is TGTGCCAGCAGCTTGCCAGGCCTCTATGGCTACACCTTC. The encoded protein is CASSLPGLYGYTF.

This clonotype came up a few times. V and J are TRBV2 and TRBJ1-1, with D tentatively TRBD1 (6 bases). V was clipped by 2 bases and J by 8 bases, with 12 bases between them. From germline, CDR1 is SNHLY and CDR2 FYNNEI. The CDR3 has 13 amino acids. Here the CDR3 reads CASSEFQGTEAFF. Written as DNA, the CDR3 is TGTGCCAGCAGTGAATTTCAGGGGACAGAAGCTTTCTTT.

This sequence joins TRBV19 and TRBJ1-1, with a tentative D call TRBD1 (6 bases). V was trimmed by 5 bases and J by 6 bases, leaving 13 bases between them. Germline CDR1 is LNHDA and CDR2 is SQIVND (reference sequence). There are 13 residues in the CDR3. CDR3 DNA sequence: TGTGCCAGTAGTTGGGGGGCTGCGGCTGAAGCTTTCTTT. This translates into CASSWGAAAEAFF.

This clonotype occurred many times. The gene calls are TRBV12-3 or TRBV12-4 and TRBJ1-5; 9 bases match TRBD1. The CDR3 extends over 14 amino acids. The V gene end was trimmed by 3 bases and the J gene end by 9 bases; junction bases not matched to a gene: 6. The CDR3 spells CASSLTGGYLPQHF. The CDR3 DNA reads TGTGCCAGCAGTTTGACAGGGGGGTATCTGCCCCAGCATTTT.

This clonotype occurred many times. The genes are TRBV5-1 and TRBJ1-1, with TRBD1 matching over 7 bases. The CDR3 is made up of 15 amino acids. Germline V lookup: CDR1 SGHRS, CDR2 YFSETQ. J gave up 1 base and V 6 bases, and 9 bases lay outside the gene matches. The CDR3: CASTSGDSRNTEAFF. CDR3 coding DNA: TGCGCCAGCACCTCTGGGGACAGCCGGAACACTGAAGCTTTCTTT.

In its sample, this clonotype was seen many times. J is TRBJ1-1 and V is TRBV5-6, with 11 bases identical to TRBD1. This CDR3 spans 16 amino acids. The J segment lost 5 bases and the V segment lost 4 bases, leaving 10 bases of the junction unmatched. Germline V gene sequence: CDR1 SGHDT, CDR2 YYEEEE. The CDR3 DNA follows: TGTGCCAGCAGCGAGGGACAGGGGGTACTAGGGACTGAAGCTTTCTTT. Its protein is CASSEGQGVLGTEAFF.

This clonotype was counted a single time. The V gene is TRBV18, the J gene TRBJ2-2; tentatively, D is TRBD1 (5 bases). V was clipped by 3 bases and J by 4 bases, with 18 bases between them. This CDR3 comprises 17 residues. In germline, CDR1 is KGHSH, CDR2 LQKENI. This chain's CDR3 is CASSPLIRTLITGELFF. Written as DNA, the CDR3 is TGTGCCAGCTCACCTCTTATACGGACACTCATCACCGGGGAGCTGTTTTTT.

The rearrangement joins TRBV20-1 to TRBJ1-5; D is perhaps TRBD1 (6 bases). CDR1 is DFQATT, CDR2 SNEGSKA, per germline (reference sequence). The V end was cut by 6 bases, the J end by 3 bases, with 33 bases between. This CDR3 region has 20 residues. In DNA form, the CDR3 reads TGCAGTGCAACGTTCTTAACAGGGATCGCGAAGAGGGCATACAATCAGCCCCAGCATTTT. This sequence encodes CSATFLTGIAKRAYNQPQHF.

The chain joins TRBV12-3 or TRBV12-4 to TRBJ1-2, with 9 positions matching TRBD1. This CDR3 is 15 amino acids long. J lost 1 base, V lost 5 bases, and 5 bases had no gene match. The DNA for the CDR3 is TGTGCCAGCAGTCACGACAGGGGGAATAACTATGGCTACACCTTC. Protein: CASSHDRGNNYGYTF.

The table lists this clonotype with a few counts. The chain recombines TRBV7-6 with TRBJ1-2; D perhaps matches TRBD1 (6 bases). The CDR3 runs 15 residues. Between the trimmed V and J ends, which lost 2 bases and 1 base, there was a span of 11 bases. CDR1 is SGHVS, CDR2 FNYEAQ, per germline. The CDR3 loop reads CASSLSGQRNYGYTF. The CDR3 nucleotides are TGTGCCAGCAGCTTATCTGGACAGCGTAACTATGGCTACACCTTC.

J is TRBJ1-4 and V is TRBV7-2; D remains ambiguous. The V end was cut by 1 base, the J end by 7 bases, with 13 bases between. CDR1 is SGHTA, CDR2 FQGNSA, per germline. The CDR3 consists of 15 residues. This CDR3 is CASSLVRAGGEKLFF. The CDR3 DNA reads TGTGCCAGCAGCTTAGTCCGGGCGGGAGGTGAAAAACTGTTTTTT.

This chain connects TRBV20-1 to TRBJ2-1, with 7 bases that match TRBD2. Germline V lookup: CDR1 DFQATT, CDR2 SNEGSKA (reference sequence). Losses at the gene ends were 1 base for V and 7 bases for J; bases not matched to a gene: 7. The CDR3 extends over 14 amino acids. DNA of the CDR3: TGCAGTGCTAGAGTCGGCTGGGGGGGAAATGAGCAGTTCTTC. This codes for CSARVGWGGNEQFF.

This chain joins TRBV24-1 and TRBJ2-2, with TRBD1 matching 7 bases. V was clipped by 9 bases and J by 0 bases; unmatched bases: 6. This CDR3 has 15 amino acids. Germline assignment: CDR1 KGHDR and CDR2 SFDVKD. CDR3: CATQGTEANTGELFF. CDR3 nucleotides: TGTGCCACCCAGGGGACAGAGGCGAACACCGGGGAGCTGTTTTTT.